This TCR beta chain came from a study of PD-1 blockade in classical Hodgkin lymphoma. Between the trimmed V and J ends, which lost 0 bases and 3 bases, there was a span of 12 bases. This CDR3 has 15 residues. Germline CDR1 MNHEY, CDR2 SVGAGI. Time point indicated: cycle 4 day 1 (C4D1), after less than 7 weeks of nivolumab. Brentuximab vedotin exposure varied among the patients, all of whom had relapsed after autologous stem cell transplantation. Using immunoSEQ multiplex PCR, the repertoire was profiled, and TCRdb retains in-frame clones only, with some absent. The table lists approximately 93,000 clones, over 75% of them singletons, with about 9% in the top ten.

V gene TRBV6-5 combines with J gene TRBJ2-7; D is undetermined. The TCR originated in a human donor with classical Hodgkin lymphoma. The sample consisted of peripheral blood mononuclear cells (PBMCs), taken before the fourth cycle of nivolumab. CDR3 sequence: CASSYSTLLNYEQYF. Written as DNA, the CDR3 is TGTGCCAGCAGTTACTCGACACTACTTAACTACGAGCAGTACTTC.